The sequence of this T cell receptor (beta chain) was determined in a study of tumor T cells in aggressive B-cell lymphoma (dated by TCRdb to 2016 to 2017). A word on this clone: This clone's antigen is unknown. Base qualities are not provided; no much larger clone lies one nucleotide away. Additional DNA sequences in this sample encode the identical CDR3.

Via the germline V gene, CDR1 is MGHRA and CDR2 YSYEKL. Relative to germline, V is missing 0 bases and J is missing 7 bases, with 9 bases of the junction outside any gene match. Measured from the cysteine to the phenylalanine, the CDR3 is 15 residues long. This entry keeps only the CDR3 DNA: 45 bases, framed from base 1. The library was generated by the immunoSEQ multiplex PCR assay. TCRdb obtained this table from immuneACCESS and retained in-frame rearrangements with V and J assigned. These tables miss some clones; where compared with another copy, unresolved V genes account for less than half of the shortfall, and the remainder is unexplained. In this sample the table shows some 8,000 clones, around 86% of which occur a single time. 2.7% of the sample belongs to the ten largest clones.

The sequence came from an adult with diffuse large B cell lymphoma. Input material: tumor tissue. The chain couples TRBV4-1 to TRBJ2-7, with 7 junctional bases fitting TRBD2. The CDR3 protein is CASSQEGRGLGEQYF. The DNA reads TGCGCCAGCAGCCAAGAGGGGAGGGGTCTGGGGGAGCAGTACTTC.